A selection of T cell receptor beta chains follows, all from one sample in a study of cytomegalovirus exposure and HLA in healthy donors. Profiling relied on immunoSEQ multiplex PCR, and the TCRdb table lists in-frame clones only, not all of them. The top ten hold less than 3.5% of the sample, which has 90,000 to 120,000 clones, 82% seen once. Sequenced sample: PBMCs. The origin of the receptors is a man aged 25-45 years in good health and CMV-seropositive. The CDR3 runs from the conserved cysteine through the conserved F or W. The order of the fields is V gene, D gene, J gene, clone size, CDR3 protein, CDR3 DNA. The D gene is left open where the match is weak. Clone sizes are given selectively: once, few, many, or a class where the clone is expanded.

v_call: TRBV6-6
d_call: TRBD1
j_call: TRBJ1-2
clone_size: -
cdr3_aa: CASSPRQGARDGYTF
cdr3_nt: TGTGCCAGCAGTCCCCGACAGGGGGCTAGGGATGGCTACACCTTC

v_call: TRBV14
d_call: -
j_call: TRBJ1-2
clone_size: few
cdr3_aa: CASSPRTHYGYTF
cdr3_nt: TGTGCCAGCAGCCCACGGACACACTATGGCTACACCTTC

v_call: TRBV19
d_call: TRBD1
j_call: TRBJ1-2
clone_size: -
cdr3_aa: CASTRDRGDYGYTF
cdr3_nt: TGTGCCAGTACCCGGGACAGGGGAGACTATGGCTACACCTTC

v_call: TRBV5-4
d_call: -
j_call: TRBJ2-5
clone_size: -
cdr3_aa: CASSLARQETQYF
cdr3_nt: TGTGCCAGCAGTCTGGCTCGCCAAGAGACCCAGTACTTC

v_call: TRBV4-1
d_call: -
j_call: TRBJ2-7
clone_size: -
cdr3_aa: CASSQESDYPYEQYF
cdr3_nt: TGCGCCAGCAGCCAAGAATCCGACTACCCCTACGAGCAGTACTTC

v_call: TRBV29-1
d_call: -
j_call: TRBJ1-1
clone_size: -
cdr3_aa: CSVSGGGTEAFF
cdr3_nt: TGCAGCGTCTCCGGGGGGGGCACTGAAGCTTTCTTT

v_call: TRBV7-9
d_call: TRBD1
j_call: TRBJ1-4
clone_size: -
cdr3_aa: CASSLGQGNGEKLFF
cdr3_nt: TGTGCCAGCAGCCTTGGACAGGGGAATGGAGAAAAACTGTTTTTT

v_call: TRBV5-1
d_call: TRBD1
j_call: TRBJ2-1
clone_size: -
cdr3_aa: CASSFGQGAYNEQFF
cdr3_nt: TGCGCCAGCAGCTTCGGACAGGGCGCCTACAATGAGCAGTTCTTC

v_call: TRBV5-6
d_call: TRBD1
j_call: TRBJ1-2
clone_size: -
cdr3_aa: CASSPRGHGYTF
cdr3_nt: TGTGCCAGCAGCCCAAGGGGGCATGGCTACACCTTC

v_call: TRBV27
d_call: -
j_call: TRBJ1-6
clone_size: -
cdr3_aa: CASRLLAGSSPLHF
cdr3_nt: TGTGCCAGCAGACTCTTAGCCGGGAGTTCACCCCTCCACTTT

v_call: TRBV19
d_call: TRBD1
j_call: TRBJ1-3
clone_size: -
cdr3_aa: CASRPGQGNTIYF
cdr3_nt: TGTGCCAGTAGGCCGGGACAGGGAAACACCATATATTTT

v_call: TRBV2
d_call: TRBD1
j_call: TRBJ2-5
clone_size: few
cdr3_aa: CASRPRGLETQYF
cdr3_nt: TGTGCCAGCCGGCCCAGGGGGCTAGAGACCCAGTACTTC

v_call: TRBV27
d_call: -
j_call: TRBJ1-2
clone_size: -
cdr3_aa: CASSLISSGSDGYTF
cdr3_nt: TGTGCCAGCAGTTTAATTTCATCAGGGTCCGATGGCTACACCTTC

v_call: TRBV5-6
d_call: -
j_call: TRBJ2-4
clone_size: -
cdr3_aa: CASSLAAGAKNIQYF
cdr3_nt: TGTGCCAGCAGCTTGGCGGCAGGGGCCAAAAACATTCAGTACTTC

v_call: TRBV9
d_call: -
j_call: TRBJ1-1
clone_size: -
cdr3_aa: CATNSVGSEAFF
cdr3_nt: TGTGCCACCAATTCGGTGGGCAGCGAAGCTTTCTTT

v_call: TRBV6-1
d_call: -
j_call: TRBJ2-7
clone_size: -
cdr3_aa: CAGGNGAPYEQYF
cdr3_nt: TGTGCCGGAGGGAATGGCGCGCCCTACGAGCAGTACTTC

v_call: TRBV7-9
d_call: -
j_call: TRBJ1-1
clone_size: -
cdr3_aa: CASSLGAGLTEAFF
cdr3_nt: TGTGCCAGCAGCTTAGGGGCAGGGCTCACTGAAGCTTTCTTT

v_call: TRBV7-9
d_call: TRBD1
j_call: TRBJ2-7
clone_size: few
cdr3_aa: CASRPPGTGSNEQYF
cdr3_nt: TGTGCCAGCCGCCCCCCCGGGACAGGGTCCAACGAGCAGTACTTC

v_call: TRBV5-1
d_call: -
j_call: TRBJ1-3
clone_size: -
cdr3_aa: CASSLEGRGNTIYF
cdr3_nt: TGCGCCAGCAGCTTGGAAGGCAGGGGAAACACCATATATTTT

v_call: TRBV19
d_call: -
j_call: TRBJ2-2
clone_size: -
cdr3_aa: CASSPPDYTSRGGELFF
cdr3_nt: TGTGCCAGTAGTCCTCCCGACTATACTAGTCGAGGCGGGGAGCTGTTTTTT

v_call: TRBV5-1
d_call: -
j_call: TRBJ1-2
clone_size: once
cdr3_aa: CASSLEPGIYGYTF
cdr3_nt: TGCGCCAGCAGCTTGGAGCCAGGCATCTATGGCTACACCTTC

v_call: TRBV27
d_call: TRBD1
j_call: TRBJ1-1
clone_size: -
cdr3_aa: CASSLSGDRVVPTEAFF
cdr3_nt: TGTGCCAGCAGTTTATCGGGGGACAGGGTAGTTCCAACTGAAGCTTTCTTT

v_call: TRBV5-4
d_call: -
j_call: TRBJ2-1
clone_size: -
cdr3_aa: CASSRGGSYNEQFF
cdr3_nt: TGTGCCAGCAGTAGAGGGGGATCCTACAATGAGCAGTTCTTC

v_call: TRBV6-5
d_call: -
j_call: TRBJ1-1
clone_size: -
cdr3_aa: CASREIGGKFTEAFF
cdr3_nt: TGTGCCAGCAGGGAAATCGGGGGGAAGTTCACTGAAGCTTTCTTT

v_call: TRBV15
d_call: TRBD1
j_call: TRBJ1-6
clone_size: -
cdr3_aa: CATSRRQGRPPLHF
cdr3_nt: TGTGCCACCAGCAGAAGACAGGGAAGGCCTCCCCTCCACTTT

v_call: TRBV11-3
d_call: -
j_call: TRBJ2-1
clone_size: -
cdr3_aa: CASSQNRYNEQFF
cdr3_nt: TGTGCCAGCAGCCAGAATCGATACAATGAGCAGTTCTTC

v_call: TRBV29-1
d_call: -
j_call: TRBJ2-2
clone_size: -
cdr3_aa: CSVRGLRTGELFF
cdr3_nt: TGCAGCGTCAGGGGCTTGAGGACCGGGGAGCTGTTTTTT

v_call: TRBV7-9
d_call: -
j_call: TRBJ2-7
clone_size: -
cdr3_aa: CASSLSAESSYEQYF
cdr3_nt: TGTGCCAGCAGCTTATCTGCCGAGAGCTCCTACGAGCAGTACTTC

v_call: TRBV9
d_call: TRBD1
j_call: TRBJ2-2
clone_size: once
cdr3_aa: CASSVWSGQGGELFF
cdr3_nt: TGTGCCAGCAGCGTATGGTCCGGACAGGGCGGGGAGCTGTTTTTT

v_call: TRBV10-2
d_call: -
j_call: TRBJ1-1
clone_size: -
cdr3_aa: CASTDFVRVTTEAFF
cdr3_nt: TGCGCCAGCACCGATTTTGTCAGGGTAACAACTGAAGCTTTCTTT

v_call: TRBV6-5
d_call: TRBD1
j_call: TRBJ1-4
clone_size: -
cdr3_aa: CASSYSRTGGNEKLFF
cdr3_nt: TGTGCCAGCAGTTACTCGAGGACAGGGGGCAATGAAAAACTGTTTTTT

v_call: TRBV9
d_call: -
j_call: TRBJ1-1
clone_size: -
cdr3_aa: CASSVVQGRVNTEAFF
cdr3_nt: TGTGCCAGCAGCGTAGTCCAGGGCAGGGTGAACACTGAAGCTTTCTTT

v_call: TRBV11-2
d_call: -
j_call: TRBJ2-7
clone_size: -
cdr3_aa: CASSLDRGTYYEQYF
cdr3_nt: TGTGCCAGCAGCTTAGATAGGGGGACGTACTACGAGCAGTACTTC

v_call: TRBV4-1
d_call: TRBD2
j_call: TRBJ2-5
clone_size: -
cdr3_aa: CASSSQVGGAGETQYF
cdr3_nt: TGCGCCAGCAGCTCCCAGGTCGGGGGGGCCGGGGAGACCCAGTACTTC

v_call: TRBV7-2
d_call: -
j_call: TRBJ2-7
clone_size: -
cdr3_aa: CASSPFGEVGEQYF
cdr3_nt: TGTGCCAGCAGCCCATTCGGGGAGGTCGGCGAGCAGTACTTC

v_call: TRBV10-3
d_call: -
j_call: TRBJ2-1
clone_size: -
cdr3_aa: CAIRGGEENEQFF
cdr3_nt: TGTGCCATCAGAGGAGGGGAGGAGAATGAGCAGTTCTTC

v_call: TRBV5-5
d_call: -
j_call: TRBJ2-5
clone_size: -
cdr3_aa: CASSLASSRETQYF
cdr3_nt: TGTGCCAGCAGCTTGGCGTCTAGCCGGGAGACCCAGTACTTC